This T cell receptor (beta chain) is from a study of OX40 agonist ivuxolimab in advanced cancers. Findings and caveats of the study: The study observed clonal expansion of CD4+ and CD8+ blood T cells by week 6 at 0.1 to 3.0 mg/kg. Mean expanded clone counts were higher in CD8+ than CD4+ T cells. With doses of 0.1-3.0 mg/kg, partial responders showed among the lowest clonal expansion.

The protocol was immunoSEQ multiplex PCR, while the TCRdb copy is restricted to in-frame clones and leaves out a portion. The repertoire holds about 54,000 clones, with about 91% as singletons. There are 15 residues in the CDR3. V shed 5 bases and J shed 7 bases, with 20 bases lying between them. Germline CDR1 and CDR2: SGHTA and FQGTGA. With regard to this clone: As yet, its antigen is unknown.

Sample: CD4+ or CD8+ T cells sorted from blood, taken in a trial of the OX40 agonist ivuxolimab. This TCR derives from an adult with an advanced solid tumor such as melanoma, head and neck, liver or kidney cancer. The chain recombines TRBV7-3 with TRBJ1-1, with D tentatively TRBD1 (6 bases). Written as DNA, the CDR3 is TGTGCCAGCAGCCCAAACGTCGGACAGTTAGGTGAAGCTTTCTTT. This translates into CASSPNVGQLGEAFF.